Each of the 12 T cell receptor beta chains below was sequenced from the same sample in a study of human T cells and chemical hapten exposure. TCRdb passed the RACE reads through MiXCR, listing each CDR3 protein once. The top ten hold 7.5% to 8.5% of the sample, which has approximately 350,000 distinct CDR3 sequences, 5.5% to 8% seen once. Specified time point: patch test 1, 2 weeks after DPC sensitization. Treatment indicated: therapeutic diphenylcyclopropenone sensitization with weekly scalp DPC. The sample consisted of whole blood, taken in connection with sensitization to the hapten diphenylcyclopropenone (DPC). Source of these receptors: a woman between 18 and 30 years old with alopecia areata. Some clones in this sample may be carry-over from other donors' samples.

This clonotype was observed many times. The V gene is TRBV5-1, the J gene TRBJ1-1, with D unclear. The CDR3 runs to 15 residues. Germline CDR1 is SGHRS and CDR2 is YFSETQ. The V end was cut by 0 bases, the J end by 4 bases, with 13 bases between. CDR3 in amino acids: CASSLGQTWGTEAFF. The CDR3 nucleotides read TGCGCCAGCAGCTTGGGGCAGACCTGGGGCACTGAAGCTTTCTTT.

This clonotype was counted only a few times. The rearrangement joins TRBV15 to TRBJ2-3, with 12 bases identical to TRBD2. Trimming removed 3 bases from V and 6 bases from J; junction bases left unmatched: 7. CDR1 and CDR2 (germline): LNHNV, YYDKDF (reference sequence). The CDR3 contains 16 residues. The CDR3 nucleotides are TGTGCCACCAGCAGGACTGCTAGCGGGGGGGCCGATACGCAGTATTTT. This gives the protein CATSRTASGGADTQYF.

This clonotype turned up a few times. V and J are TRBV6-5 and TRBJ1-2, with TRBD1 as a possible D gene (5 bases). The CDR3 runs 15 residues. Trimming removed 0 bases at V and 0 bases at J, with 8 bases between. Germline lookup yields CDR1 MNHEY and CDR2 SVGAGI. The chain's CDR3 is CASSYSSRANYGYTF. The CDR3 DNA follows: TGTGCCAGCAGTTACTCGAGCAGGGCTAACTATGGCTACACCTTC.

This clonotype was observed many times. The chain uses TRBV20-1 and TRBJ2-3; D might be TRBD1 (6 bases). This CDR3 contains 14 residues. CDR1 and CDR2 (germline): DFQATT, SNEGSKA (reference sequence). The ends were cut back, 2 bases at V and 2 bases at J, with 11 bases in the middle. CDR3 residues: CSARPQGHTDTQYF. In DNA form, the CDR3 reads TGCAGTGCTAGACCACAGGGCCACACAGATACGCAGTATTTT.

This clonotype was found many times. Germline and junction disagree at one end, which may indicate a read error. The rearrangement links TRBV6-5 to TRBJ1-2; 9 nucleotides line up with TRBD1. CDR1 and CDR2 from the germline V gene are MNHEY and SVGAGI. This CDR3 spans 14 amino acids. In nucleotides, the CDR3 is TGTGCCAGCAGAAAAGGGACAGGGAACTACGGCTACACCTTC. Translation gives CASRKGTGNYGYTF.

The chain carries TRBV5-1 and TRBJ2-3; 8 positions match TRBD2. Germline CDR1 reads SGHRS; CDR2 reads YFSETQ. Trimming took 1 base from V and 4 from J; bases not matched to a gene: 8. The CDR3 is 16 amino acids. The DNA of the CDR3 is TGCGCCAGCAGCTTGCGGATATCGACTAGCGCAGATACGCAGTATTTT. It is translated as CASSLRISTSADTQYF.

For the CDR3, the DNA is TGTGCCAGCAGTCATCGGGACAGGGGGCAGGATACGCAGTATTTT. Its translation: CASSHRDRGQDTQYF. This chain links TRBV9 with TRBJ2-3; the match to TRBD1 covers 12 bases. In germline, CDR1 is SGDLS, CDR2 YYNGEE. The CDR3 sequence is 15 residues long. J lost 6 bases, V lost 5 bases, and 7 bases had no gene match.

This clonotype was counted a few times. J is TRBJ1-4 and V is TRBV4-3; 7 bases agree with TRBD1. From germline, CDR1 is LGHNA and CDR2 YSLEER. Unmatched junction bases numbered 9, after V lost 3 bases and J lost 5 bases. The CDR3 loop spans 16 amino acids. CDR3 region: CASSQDRQGPNEKLFF. In DNA form, the CDR3 reads TGCGCCAGCAGCCAGGATAGACAGGGACCAAATGAAAAACTGTTTTTT.

This clonotype occurred many times. This chain connects TRBV12-3 or TRBV12-4 to TRBJ1-2; D remains ambiguous. V was cut by 1 base and J by 8 bases, with 11 bases left in between. The CDR3 totals 13 residues. This chain's CDR3 is CASSLGSQLGYTF. CDR3 nucleotide sequence: TGTGCCAGCAGTTTAGGCTCCCAATTGGGCTACACCTTC.

The table lists this clonotype with many counts. The chain is built from TRBV27 and TRBJ2-7; D is unresolved. Germline-derived CDR1 and CDR2 are MNHEY and SMNVEV (reference sequence). The CDR3 extends over 14 amino acids. The germline V and J ends were trimmed by 5 bases and 1 base, with 12 bases remaining between them. CDR3 amino acids: CASSLRGGSYEQYF. CDR3 bases: TGTGCCAGCAGTCTCCGTGGTGGATCCTACGAGCAGTACTTC.

CDR3 region: CASSYGDRISTETQYF. CDR3 DNA sequence: TGTGCCAGCAGTTACGGGGACCGCATTTCCACAGAGACCCAGTACTTC. This chain links TRBV6-5 with TRBJ2-5; the D call may be TRBD1 or TRBD2 (5 bases each). The V and J ends lost 2 bases and 4 bases respectively, with 17 bases between them. The germline CDR1 and CDR2 sequences are MNHEY and SVGAGI. This CDR3 has 16 amino acids.

A few counts support this clonotype. The chain recombines TRBV2 with TRBJ2-3; D uncertain. The CDR3 covers 12 residues. Germline V gene sequence: CDR1 SNHLY, CDR2 FYNNEI. V was pared by 3 bases and J by 6 bases, with 7 bases between. CDR3 amino acids: CASSEVGDTQYF. CDR3 bases: TGTGCCAGCAGTGAGGTTGGGGATACGCAGTATTTT.